The 20 T cell receptor beta chains in this list originate from one sample, sequenced in a study of T cell repertoires in cytomegalovirus infection. From the reads, TCRdb called clonotypes with MiXCR, one entry per CDR3 protein. The sample lists approximately 390,000 distinct CDR3 sequences, roughly 34% occurring once. No antigen has been assigned to these receptors. Sequenced material: cultured PBMCs, taken from culture after CMV antigen stimulation. All receptors derive from a human donor in good health (CMV status not recorded). Some clones in this sample may be carry-over from other donors' samples.

This clonotype was seen more than once but under ten times. V gene TRBV5-4 combines with J gene TRBJ2-5; D ambiguous. V gave up 0 bases and J gave up 5 bases, with 8 bases separating them. CDR3 length: 13 residues. CDR1 is SGHNT and CDR2 is YYREEE in the germline V gene (reference sequence). The DNA of the CDR3 is TGTGCCAGCAGCTTGGTGGAGATTGAGACCCAGTACTTC. This gives the protein CASSLVEIETQYF.

The chain is built from TRBV28 and TRBJ1-1; D unresolved. V lost 6 bases, J lost 1 base, and 12 bases lay in between. From germline, CDR1 is MDHEN and CDR2 SYDVKM. The CDR3 has 14 residues. CDR3 region: CASRLVAQNTEAFF. The CDR3, as DNA: TGTGCCAGCAGGTTGGTGGCACAGAACACTGAAGCTTTCTTT.

The gene calls are TRBV20-1 and TRBJ1-1, with unresolved D. V was shortened by 4 bases and J by 4 bases, with 13 bases between the two germline ends. The germline gives CDR1 DFQATT, CDR2 SNEGSKA (reference sequence). This CDR3 region has 13 residues. CDR3 bases: TGCAGTGCTACCTTCACACGGGCCACTGAAGCTTTCTTT. Protein: CSATFTRATEAFF.

The V call is TRBV11-1, the J call TRBJ2-7, with D possibly being TRBD1 or TRBD2 (5 bases each). Germline V gene data show CDR1 as SGHAT and CDR2 as FQDESV (reference sequence). V was clipped by 1 base and J by 3 bases, with 7 bases between them. There are 13 residues in the CDR3. As DNA, the CDR3 is TGTGCCAGCAGCTTAGGGGACGGCTACGAGCAGTACGTC. It yields the protein CASSLGDGYEQYV.

The rearrangement joins TRBV20-1 to TRBJ2-7, with D hard to call. The CDR3 is 11 amino acids. Germline V CDR1 and CDR2: DFQATT, SNEGSKA (reference sequence). V shed 0 bases and J shed 6 bases, with 6 bases lying between them. CDR3 loop: CSARDRPEQYF. The CDR3, as DNA: TGCAGTGCTAGAGATCGTCCCGAGCAGTACTTC.

The rearrangement joins TRBV6-2 or TRBV6-3 to TRBJ2-7; the D gene is possibly TRBD2 (6 bases). With 0 bases removed from V and 3 bases from J, the gap between germline ends came to 9 bases. The CDR3 spans 14 residues. Germline V gene lookup returns CDR1 MNHEY and CDR2 SVGEGT. This CDR3 reads CASSYSRDVYEQYV. For the CDR3, the DNA is TGTGCCAGCAGTTACTCGCGGGATGTCTACGAGCAGTACGTC.

This clonotype was seen many times. The chain recombines TRBV7-6 with TRBJ1-3; D might be TRBD1 (6 bases). CDR1 and CDR2 from the germline V gene are SGHVS and FNYEAQ. This CDR3 is built from 14 residues. Trimming cost V 5 bases and J 1 base, with 9 bases left between them. The CDR3 loop reads CASSQGGSGNTIYF. In DNA, the CDR3 is TGTGCCAGCAGCCAAGGGGGATCTGGAAACACCATATATTTT.

The chain employs TRBV24-1 and TRBJ1-1, with 10 bases matching TRBD1. The CDR3 extends over 14 amino acids. V lost 4 bases to trimming and J lost 10 bases; unmatched junction nucleotides: 8. In germline, CDR1 is KGHDR, CDR2 SFDVKD. The CDR3: CATSDPGTGDRAFF. Written as DNA, the CDR3 is TGTGCCACCAGTGACCCCGGGACAGGGGATCGAGCTTTCTTT.

This clonotype was counted only a few times. The chain has TRBV7-9 and TRBJ2-1; the match to TRBD2 covers 10 bases. The germline gives CDR1 SEHNR, CDR2 FQNEAQ (reference sequence). This CDR3 has 12 amino acids. The J segment lost 14 bases and the V segment lost 6 bases, leaving 7 bases of the junction unmatched. The CDR3 protein is CASRPTSGKEFF. The CDR3 coding sequence is TGTGCCAGCAGGCCAACTAGCGGGAAGGAGTTCTTC.

This chain uses TRBV19 with TRBJ2-5; 8 bases are a match to TRBD1. The CDR3 contains 15 residues. The V segment lost 7 bases and the J segment 1 base; nucleotides outside the gene matches: 8. In germline, CDR1 is LNHDA, CDR2 SQIVND (reference sequence). The CDR3: CASTRTGMVQETQYF. The DNA of the CDR3 is TGTGCCAGTACTCGGACAGGGATGGTCCAAGAGACCCAGTACTTC.

This sequence joins TRBV28 and TRBJ2-2; 11 bases are shared with TRBD2. The germline gives CDR1 MDHEN, CDR2 SYDVKM. This CDR3 region has 16 residues. V shed 3 bases, J shed 8 bases, and the junction held 8 bases outside the gene matches. The CDR3 reads CASSFRLAGRSGELFF. CDR3 bases: TGTGCCAGCAGTTTCCGACTAGCGGGACGATCGGGGGAGCTGTTTTTT.

This clonotype has at least ten counts. The chain joins TRBV9 to TRBJ2-2, with TRBD2 identical over 7 bases. The CDR3 has 16 residues. Germline V gene sequence: CDR1 SGDLS, CDR2 YYNGEE. Trimming took 3 bases from V and 5 from J; bases not matched to a gene: 10. The DNA of the CDR3 is TGTGCCAGCAGCGCAGCGGGGAGCCCCCGGACCGGGGAGCTGTTTTTT. It specifies CASSAAGSPRTGELFF.

This clonotype has only a few counts. This chain joins TRBV7-8 and TRBJ1-2; no clear D. The CDR3 contains 15 residues. Trimming shortened V by 5 bases and J by 0 bases, and 13 bases separated the two germline ends. Germline CDR1 reads SGHVS; CDR2 reads FQNEAQ. In nucleotides, the CDR3 is TGTGCCAGCAGCCCCGTGGAACATGCTAACTATGGCTACACCTTC. This sequence encodes CASSPVEHANYGYTF.

This sequence joins TRBV30 and TRBJ1-1, with TRBD1 as a possible D gene (5 bases). V was pared by 4 bases and J by 0 bases, with 15 bases between. Per the germline V gene, CDR1 is GTSNPN and CDR2 is SVGIG (reference sequence). This CDR3 has 15 residues. CDR3 coding DNA: TGTGCCTGGATTGGGGTACGGGGGATGAACACTGAAGCTTTCTTT. It codes for CAWIGVRGMNTEAFF.

The chain couples TRBV6-6 to TRBJ2-1, with a tentative D call TRBD1 (6 bases). The V end was cut by 2 bases, the J end by 3 bases, with 17 bases between. The V gene's germline CDR1 is MNHNY and CDR2 SVGAGI (reference sequence). CDR3 length: 17 amino acids. DNA of the CDR3: TGTGCCAGCAGTTACAGACCCGGTTTCAGGGGCTACAATGAGCAGTTCTTC. Translation: CASSYRPGFRGYNEQFF.

The chain recombines TRBV28 with TRBJ2-1; D possibly corresponds to TRBD2 (6 bases). This CDR3 has 15 residues. CDR1 MDHEN and CDR2 SYDVKM come from the germline V gene. Trimming took off 5 bases at V and 5 bases at J, with 16 bases between the two ends. The CDR3 DNA reads TGTGCCAGCAGTCCAAACCGGGACTGGCACAATGAGCAGTTCTTC. Translating gives CASSPNRDWHNEQFF.

The gene calls are TRBV4-3 and TRBJ1-2; D remains unclear. Looked up from germline, CDR1 is LGHNA and CDR2 is YSLEER. The CDR3 is 17 residues long. V lost 1 base and J lost 0, with 15 bases in between. The CDR3 is CASSQVGRWGTNYGYTF. CDR3 nucleotide sequence: TGCGCCAGCAGCCAAGTTGGCAGGTGGGGTACTAACTATGGCTACACCTTC.

The chain is built from TRBV7-2 and TRBJ1-3; D gene ambiguous. Germline lookup yields CDR1 SGHTA and CDR2 FQGNSA. This CDR3 region has 14 residues. V lost 5 bases and J lost 4, with 12 bases in between. In DNA form, the CDR3 reads TGTGCCAGCAGCGGACCGGGCCAAGGAAACACCATATATTTT. Amino acids: CASSGPGQGNTIYF.

This clonotype was seen a few times. The chain couples TRBV7-6 to TRBJ2-1; 7 bases are a match to TRBD1. There are 16 residues in the CDR3. Per germline, CDR1 SGHVS and CDR2 FNYEAQ. With 2 bases clipped from V and 3 bases from J, the junction kept 7 bases outside the gene matches. Written as DNA, the CDR3 is TGTGCCAGCAGCTTATCGGGTCAGGGGGTCTACAATGAGCAGTTCTTC. This encodes CASSLSGQGVYNEQFF.

The chain uses TRBV6-8 and TRBJ1-1; 9 bases line up with TRBD1. Per the germline V gene, CDR1 is MNHGY and CDR2 is SAAAGT. The CDR3 runs 13 residues. With V trimmed by 6 bases and J by 10 bases, 9 bases remained unmatched. CDR3 region: CASRSTGGPGAFF. The DNA of the CDR3 is TGTGCCAGCAGATCAACAGGGGGCCCAGGAGCTTTCTTT.